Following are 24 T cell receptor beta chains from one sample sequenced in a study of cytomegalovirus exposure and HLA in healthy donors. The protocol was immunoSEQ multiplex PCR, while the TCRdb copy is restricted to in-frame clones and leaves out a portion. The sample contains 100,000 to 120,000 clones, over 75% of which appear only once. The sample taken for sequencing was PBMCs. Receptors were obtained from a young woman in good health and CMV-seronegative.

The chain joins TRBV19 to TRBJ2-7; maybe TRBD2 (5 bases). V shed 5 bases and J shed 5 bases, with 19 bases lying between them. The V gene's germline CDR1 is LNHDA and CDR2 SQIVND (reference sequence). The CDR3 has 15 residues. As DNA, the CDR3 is TGTGCCAGTAGTCCCGGAAGCTCGGAGGACCACGAGCAGTACTTC. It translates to CASSPGSSEDHEQYF.

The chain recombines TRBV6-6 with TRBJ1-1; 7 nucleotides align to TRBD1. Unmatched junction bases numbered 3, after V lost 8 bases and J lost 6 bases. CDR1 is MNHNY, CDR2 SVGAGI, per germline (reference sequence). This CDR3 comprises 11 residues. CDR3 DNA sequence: TGTGCCAGCGAGGGGGCGTCTGAAGCTTTCTTT. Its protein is CASEGASEAFF.

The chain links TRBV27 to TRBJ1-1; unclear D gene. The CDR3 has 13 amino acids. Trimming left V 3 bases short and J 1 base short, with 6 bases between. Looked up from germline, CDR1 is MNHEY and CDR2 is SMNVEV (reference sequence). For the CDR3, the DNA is TGTGCCAGCAGTTTGTTTAGGAACACTGAAGCTTTCTTT. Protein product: CASSLFRNTEAFF.

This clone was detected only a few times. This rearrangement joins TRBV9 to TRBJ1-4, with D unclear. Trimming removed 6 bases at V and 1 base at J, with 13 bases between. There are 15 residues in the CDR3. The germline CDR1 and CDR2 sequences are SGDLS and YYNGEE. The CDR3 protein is CASTPREGTNEKLFF. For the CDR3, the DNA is TGTGCCAGCACCCCGAGGGAGGGAACTAATGAAAAACTGTTTTTT.

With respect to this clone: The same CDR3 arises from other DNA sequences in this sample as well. CDR3 in DNA: TGCGCCAGCAGCCCACAGGGGAACACTGAAGCTTTCTTT. Protein sequence: CASSPQGNTEAFF. J is TRBJ1-1 and V is TRBV5-1; perhaps TRBD1 as D (6 bases). Between the trimmed V and J ends, which lost 4 bases and 1 base, there was a span of 8 bases. CDR1 and CDR2 from the germline V gene are SGHRS and YFSETQ. The CDR3 runs to 13 residues.

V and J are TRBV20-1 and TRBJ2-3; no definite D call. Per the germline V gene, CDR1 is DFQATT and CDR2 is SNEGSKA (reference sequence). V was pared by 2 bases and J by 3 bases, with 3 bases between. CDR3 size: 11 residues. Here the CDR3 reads CSARLTDTQYF. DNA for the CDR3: TGCAGTGCTAGACTAACAGATACGCAGTATTTT.

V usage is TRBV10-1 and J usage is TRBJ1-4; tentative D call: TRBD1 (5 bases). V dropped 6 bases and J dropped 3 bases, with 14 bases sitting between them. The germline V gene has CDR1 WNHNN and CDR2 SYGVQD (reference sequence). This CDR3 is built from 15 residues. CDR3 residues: CASSLQGASNEKLFF. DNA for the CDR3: TGCGCCAGCAGCCTCCAGGGTGCCTCTAATGAAAAACTGTTTTTT.

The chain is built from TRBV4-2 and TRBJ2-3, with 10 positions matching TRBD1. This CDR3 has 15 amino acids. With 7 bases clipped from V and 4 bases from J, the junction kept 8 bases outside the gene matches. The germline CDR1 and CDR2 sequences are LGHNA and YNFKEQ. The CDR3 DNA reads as TGTGCCAGCAAAAAGACAGGGGGCGAAGCAGATACGCAGTATTTT. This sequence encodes CASKKTGGEADTQYF.

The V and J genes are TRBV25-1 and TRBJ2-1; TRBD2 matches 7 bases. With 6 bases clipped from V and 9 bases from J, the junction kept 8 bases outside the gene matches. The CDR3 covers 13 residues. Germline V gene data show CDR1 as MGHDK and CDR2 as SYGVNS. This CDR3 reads CASSRGGEPEQFF. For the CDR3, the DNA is TGTGCCAGCAGCCGGGGAGGGGAACCTGAGCAGTTCTTC.

This chain's CDR3 is CASSITGGTEAFF. In DNA form, the CDR3 reads TGTGCCAGCAGTATTACAGGGGGCACTGAAGCTTTCTTT. The chain has TRBV2 and TRBJ1-1, with 8 bases identical to TRBD1. With 5 bases clipped from V and 4 bases from J, the junction kept 3 bases outside the gene matches. Germline loops: CDR1 SNHLY, CDR2 FYNNEI. CDR3 size: 13 residues.

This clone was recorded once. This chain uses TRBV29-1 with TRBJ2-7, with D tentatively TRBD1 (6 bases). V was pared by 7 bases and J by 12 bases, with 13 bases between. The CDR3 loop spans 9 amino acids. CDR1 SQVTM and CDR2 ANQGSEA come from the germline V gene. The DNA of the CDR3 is TGCAGCGGACAGGATGAAGGGTACTTC. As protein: CSGQDEGYF.

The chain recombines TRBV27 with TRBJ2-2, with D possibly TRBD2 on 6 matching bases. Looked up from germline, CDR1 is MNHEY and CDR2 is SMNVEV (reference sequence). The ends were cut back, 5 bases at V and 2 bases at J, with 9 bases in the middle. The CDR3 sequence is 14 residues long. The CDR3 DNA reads TGTGCCAGCAGTCCGGGAGCAAACACCGGGGAGCTGTTTTTT. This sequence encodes CASSPGANTGELFF.

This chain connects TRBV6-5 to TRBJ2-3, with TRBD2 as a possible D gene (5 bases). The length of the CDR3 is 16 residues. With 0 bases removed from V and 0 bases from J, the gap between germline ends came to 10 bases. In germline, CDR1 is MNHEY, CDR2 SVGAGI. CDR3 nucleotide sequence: TGTGCCAGCAGTTACTCGGAACTAGATAGCACAGATACGCAGTATTTT. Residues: CASSYSELDSTDTQYF.

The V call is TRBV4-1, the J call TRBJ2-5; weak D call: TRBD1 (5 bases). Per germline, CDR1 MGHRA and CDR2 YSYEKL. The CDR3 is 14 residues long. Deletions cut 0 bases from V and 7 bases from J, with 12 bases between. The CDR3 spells CASSQEVDTRTQYF. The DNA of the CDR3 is TGCGCCAGCAGCCAAGAGGTGGACACGCGGACCCAGTACTTC.

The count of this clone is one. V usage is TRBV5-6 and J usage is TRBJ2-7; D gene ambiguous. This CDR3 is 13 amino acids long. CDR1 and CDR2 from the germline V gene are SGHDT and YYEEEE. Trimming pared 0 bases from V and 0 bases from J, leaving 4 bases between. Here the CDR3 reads CASSLGHSYEQYF. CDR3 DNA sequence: TGTGCCAGCAGCTTGGGACACTCCTACGAGCAGTACTTC.

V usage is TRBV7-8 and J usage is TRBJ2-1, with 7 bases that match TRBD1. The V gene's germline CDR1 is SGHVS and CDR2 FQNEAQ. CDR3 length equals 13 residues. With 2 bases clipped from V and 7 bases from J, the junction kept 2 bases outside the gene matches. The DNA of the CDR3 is TGTGCCAGCAGCTTAACCAGGGGGAATGAGCAGTTCTTC. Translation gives CASSLTRGNEQFF. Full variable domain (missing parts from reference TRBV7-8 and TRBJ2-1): GAGVSQSPRYKVAKRGQDVALRCDPISGHVSLFWYQQALGQGPEFLTYFQNEAQLDKSGLPSDRFFAERPEGSVSTLKIQRTQQEDSAVYLCASSLTRGNEQFFGPGTRLTVL.

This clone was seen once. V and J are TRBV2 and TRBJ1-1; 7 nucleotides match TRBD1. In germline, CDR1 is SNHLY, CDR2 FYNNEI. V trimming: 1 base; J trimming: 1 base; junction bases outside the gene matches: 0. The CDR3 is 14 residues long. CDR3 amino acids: CASSEGQGNTEAFF. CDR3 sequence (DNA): TGTGCCAGCAGTGAAGGACAGGGGAACACTGAAGCTTTCTTT.

CDR3 amino acids: CASSRDRISTDTQYF. The DNA for the CDR3 is TGTGCCAGCAGTAGGGACAGAATTAGCACAGATACGCAGTATTTT. The rearrangement joins TRBV7-6 to TRBJ2-3; 7 bases are a match to TRBD1. This CDR3 has 15 amino acids. With V trimmed by 6 bases and J by 0 bases, 6 bases remained unmatched. CDR1 is SGHVS, CDR2 FNYEAQ, per germline. Complete variable domain (other parts from reference TRBV7-6 and TRBJ2-3): GAGVSQSPRYKVTKRGQDVALRCDPISGHVSLYWYRQALGQGPEFLTYFNYEAQQDKSGLPNDRFSAERPEGSISTLTIQRTEQRDSAMYRCASSRDRISTDTQYFGPGTRLTVL.

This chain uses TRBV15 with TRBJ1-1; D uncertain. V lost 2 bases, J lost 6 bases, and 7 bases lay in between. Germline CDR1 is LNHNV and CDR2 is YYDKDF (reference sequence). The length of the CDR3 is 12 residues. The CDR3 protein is CATSRPTAEAFF. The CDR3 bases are TGTGCCACCAGCAGACCTACCGCTGAAGCTTTCTTT. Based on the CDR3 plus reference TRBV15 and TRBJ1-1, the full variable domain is DAMVIQNPRYQVTQFGKPVTLSCSQTLNHNVMYWYQQKSSQAPKLLFHYYDKDFNNEADTPDNFQSRRPNTSFCFLDIRSPGLGDTAMYLCATSRPTAEAFFGQGTRLTVV.

CDR3 DNA sequence: TGTGCCAGCAGTTACTCTGGCTCCACCGGGGAGCTGTTTTTT. Translating it yields CASSYSGSTGELFF. The genes are TRBV6-5 and TRBJ2-2; D not resolved. The germline CDR1 and CDR2 sequences are MNHEY and SVGAGI. The CDR3 spans 14 residues. The V and J ends lost 0 bases and 4 bases respectively, with 6 bases between them.

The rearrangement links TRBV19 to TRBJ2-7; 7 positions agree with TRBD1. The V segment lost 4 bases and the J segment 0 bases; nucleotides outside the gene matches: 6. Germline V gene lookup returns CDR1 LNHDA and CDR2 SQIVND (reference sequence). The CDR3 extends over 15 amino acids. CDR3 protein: CASSTMTGSSYEQYF. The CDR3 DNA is TGTGCCAGTAGTACAATGACAGGGAGCTCCTACGAGCAGTACTTC. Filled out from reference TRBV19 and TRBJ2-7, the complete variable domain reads DGGITQSPKYLFRKEGQNVTLSCEQNLNHDAMYWYRQDPGQGLRLIYYSQIVNDFQKGDIAEGYSVSREKKESFPLTVTSAQKNPTAFYLCASSTMTGSSYEQYFGPGTRLTVT.

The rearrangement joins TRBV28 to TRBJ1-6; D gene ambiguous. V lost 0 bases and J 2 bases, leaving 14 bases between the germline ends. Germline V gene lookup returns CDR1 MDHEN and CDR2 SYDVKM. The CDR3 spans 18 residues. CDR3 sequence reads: CASSLWTAGAPYNSPLHF. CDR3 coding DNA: TGTGCCAGCAGTTTATGGACCGCAGGTGCCCCCTATAATTCACCCCTCCACTTT.

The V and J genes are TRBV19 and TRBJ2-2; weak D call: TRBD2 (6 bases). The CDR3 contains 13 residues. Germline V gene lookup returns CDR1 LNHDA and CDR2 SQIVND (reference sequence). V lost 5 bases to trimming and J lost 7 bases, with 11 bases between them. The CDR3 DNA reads TGTGCCAGTAGTCGCAGGGAGGTCGGGGAGCTGTTTTTT. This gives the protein CASSRREVGELFF.

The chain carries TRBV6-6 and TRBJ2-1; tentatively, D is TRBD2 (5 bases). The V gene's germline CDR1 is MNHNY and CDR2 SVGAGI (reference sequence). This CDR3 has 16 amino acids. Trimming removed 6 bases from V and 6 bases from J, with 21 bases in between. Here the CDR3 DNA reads TGTGCCAGCAGGCAGGCGTGGCGGGTGGAAATCAATGAGCAGTTCTTC. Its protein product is CASRQAWRVEINEQFF.